This T cell receptor (beta chain) was retrieved from a study of blood T cell repertoires in COVID-19 (dated by TCRdb to about 2020). With regard to the full study: Samples from collaborators originated in the United States, Italy and Spain and spanned both the acute and convalescent phases of COVID-19. The samples were drawn from the first 160 participants of the ongoing ImmuneRACE study and from 950 to 1,500 subjects provided by 6 global collaborators. The material from the prospective study consisted of cDNA or gDNA derived from T cells, B-cell-depleted T cells, or PBMCs. The dataset comprised deeply sampled blood TCRbeta repertoires from subjects exposed to, actively infected with, or recovered from COVID-19. A de-identified subject ID, COVID-19 status, age in years and sex were almost always included in the sample metadata. Where available, HLA class I and class II types were taken from metadata supplied by the sample provider and were not determined by assay-based typing. The repertoires were made available in a free public database intended to serve as a resource for research on the immune response to SARS-CoV-2.

As regards this clone: This clone's antigen is unknown. No per-base quality is available; no much larger clone lies one base away.

Broader findings and caveats from the paper: Clinical and demographic metadata were provided uncurated, with the amount varying by source and participant.

The immunoSEQ Assay, a bias-controlled multiplex PCR, was used to amplify TCRbeta CDR3 regions from genomic DNA. The authors' analysis ran thus. Nucleated cell counts per sample were estimated from amplification of reference gene primers within the assay. To quantify the absolute abundance of each unique TCRbeta CDR3 rearrangement, sequence reads were collapsed and filtered. For each sample, productive Simpson clonality was calculated as the square root of Simpson's diversity index across productive rearrangements. TCRdb limited this immuneACCESS table to in-frame rearrangements with V and J called. A share of clones is missing; checked studies link under half to unresolved V genes, and the rest is unexplained. That table gives V, J and clone size, and the DNA gave D and trimming. The sample table holds around 260,000 clones, of which about 80% were seen once. 9.4% of the sample belongs to the ten largest clones.

Taken from the germline V gene, the CDR1 and CDR2 loops are SGHTA and FQGTGA. V is clipped by 7 bases and J by 0 bases, and the sequence between their germline boundaries is 10 bases long. The cysteine opens and the phenylalanine closes a CDR3 of 14 amino acids. The only DNA kept is the CDR3, 42 bases in frame from the first base. A second Seattle source provided samples from volunteer blood donors who had recovered from COVID-19. The collaborating institutions used their own protocols to collect whole blood in K2EDTA tubes. For TCRbeta analysis, collaborators shipped samples in one of three forms: frozen whole blood, isolated PBMCs, or DNA extracted from either of those sample types.

The receptor comes from a woman aged 45-60 years who had recovered from COVID-19. The chain joins TRBV7-3 to TRBJ2-1, with a tentative D gene TRBD2 over 6 matching bases. The sequenced material came from peripheral blood. DNA sequence: TGTGCCAGCAAGCGGGCCGGCTCCTACAATGAGCAGTTCTTC. This encodes CASKRAGSYNEQFF.